The text below deals with one T cell receptor beta chain. The authors' processing: It was from reference gene primer amplification that nucleated cell counts were estimated. Generated by immunoSEQ multiplex PCR, the TCRdb table keeps only in-frame clones and is missing some. D and trimming were read from the DNA, whereas the V and J calls and clone size are those reported in that table. The table has about 180,000 clones, over 75% seen once. The data belong to a study of blood T cell repertoires in COVID-19. Study summary: COVID-19 samples, acute and convalescent, were from the United States, Italy and Spain. Sources were T cells, B-cell-depleted T cells, or PBMCs; the material itself was cDNA or gDNA.

The CDR3 consists of 13 residues. Trimming cost V 6 bases and J 8 bases, with 19 bases left between them. The V gene's germline CDR1 is SQVTM and CDR2 ANQGSEA. The receptor was isolated from a human donor with active or convalescent COVID-19. The donor label of this sample is uncertain. The sequenced material came from peripheral blood. The rearrangement uses TRBV29-1 and TRBJ1-2, with D perhaps TRBD1 (5 bases). The CDR3 DNA is TGCAGCGTCGAGGACCTAGGACATTTCGGCTACACCTTC. This encodes CSVEDLGHFGYTF.